These T cell receptor beta chains were read from a single sample in a study of blood T cell repertoires in COVID-19. Measured with immunoSEQ multiplex PCR; TCRdb has only the in-frame clones, and not every one. The sample has some 250,000 clones; 88% are singletons. The sample comprised peripheral blood. The receptors shown here come from a woman aged 40 to 50 who had recovered from COVID-19. Both conserved end residues are part of each CDR3. D genes are given only for firm matches. Only part of the rows carry a size: once, few, many, or a class if the clone is expanded.

d_call	clone_size	v_call	j_call	cdr3_aa	cdr3_nt
TRBD1	NA	TRBV6-1	TRBJ2-3	CASSERGTGGVMVTDTQYF	TGTGCCAGCAGTGAAAGGGGGACAGGGGGCGTGATGGTCACAGATACGCAGTATTTT
NA	NA	TRBV6-5	TRBJ2-5	CASSYPWDFQETQYF	TGTGCCAGCAGTTACCCCTGGGACTTTCAAGAGACCCAGTACTTC
NA	NA	TRBV18	TRBJ2-6	CASSGTPISGANVLTF	TGTGCCAGCTCGGGGACACCGATCTCTGGGGCCAACGTCCTGACTTTC
NA	NA	TRBV6-2/TRBV6-3	TRBJ1-5	CASSYSETNRVGGNQPQHF	TGTGCCAGCAGTTACTCGGAAACCAACAGGGTGGGCGGCAATCAGCCCCAGCATTTT
NA	NA	TRBV14	TRBJ1-1	CASSRRPARGTEAFF	TGTGCCAGCAGCCGCCGGCCAGCCCGGGGGACTGAAGCTTTCTTT
TRBD1	NA	TRBV11-2	TRBJ2-7	CASSRTGTYEQYF	TGTGCCAGCAGCCGGACAGGGACCTACGAGCAGTACTTC
NA	NA	TRBV30	TRBJ1-5	CAWSLTGSNQPQHF	TGTGCCTGGAGCCTGACAGGTTCCAATCAGCCCCAGCATTTT
TRBD1	NA	TRBV5-4	TRBJ1-2	CASSSPGQGIFYGYTF	TGTGCCAGCAGCTCTCCGGGACAGGGGATCTTCTATGGCTACACCTTC
NA	NA	TRBV14	TRBJ1-1	CASRRATEGCGAFF	TGTGCCAGCAGGAGAGCCACAGAGGGTTGCGGAGCTTTCTTT
TRBD2	NA	TRBV7-9	TRBJ2-3	CASNRLAGIADTQYF	TGTGCCAGCAACCGACTAGCGGGAATTGCAGATACGCAGTATTTT
NA	once	TRBV5-6	TRBJ1-1	CASSPGGRANTEAFF	TGTGCCAGCAGCCCGGGGGGCAGGGCGAACACTGAAGCTTTCTTT
TRBD1	NA	TRBV4-1	TRBJ2-1	CASSPQGAINEQFF	TGCGCCAGCAGCCCACAGGGGGCGATCAATGAGCAGTTCTTC
NA	NA	TRBV19	TRBJ1-1	CASRPLGGTEAFF	TGTGCCAGTAGGCCCTTGGGGGGCACTGAAGCTTTCTTT
NA	NA	TRBV29-1	TRBJ2-5	CSAPGGSQETQYF	TGCAGCGCTCCCGGCGGGTCCCAAGAGACCCAGTACTTC
NA	NA	TRBV7-2	TRBJ1-1	CASSLPTGVHTEAFF	TGTGCCAGCAGCCTCCCGACAGGAGTCCACACTGAAGCTTTCTTT
TRBD2	NA	TRBV7-9	TRBJ2-7	CASSPPGLAGGPRGEQYF	TGTGCCAGCAGCCCCCCGGGCCTAGCGGGAGGCCCTCGGGGCGAGCAGTACTTC
TRBD1	NA	TRBV19	TRBJ2-7	CASSTPRDRGDSYEQYF	TGTGCCAGTAGTACCCCCCGGGACAGGGGCGACTCCTACGAGCAGTACTTC
NA	once	TRBV21-1	TRBJ1-5	CASPPGQGTYSNQPQHF	TGTGCCAGCCCCCCGGGACAGGGGACTTATAGCAATCAGCCCCAGCATTTT
NA	NA	TRBV19	TRBJ1-3	CASSLVGRGLGNTIYF	TGTGCCAGTAGCTTAGTCGGACGGGGACTTGGAAACACCATATATTTT
NA	once	TRBV25-1	TRBJ1-3	CASSEGRRNTIYF	TGTGCCAGCAGTGAGGGGAGGCGAAACACCATATATTTT
TRBD2	NA	TRBV7-2	TRBJ2-1	CASSRAAGTTHNEQFF	TGTGCCAGCAGCCGGGCGGCCGGGACTACCCACAATGAGCAGTTCTTC
TRBD2	NA	TRBV18	TRBJ2-3	CASDPGASGRTDTQYF	TGTGCCAGCGACCCTGGGGCTAGCGGCCGCACAGATACGCAGTATTTT
NA	NA	TRBV7-9	TRBJ2-7	CASTPGGSYEQYF	TGTGCCAGCACCCCAGGGGGGTCCTACGAGCAGTACTTC
NA	NA	TRBV7-9	TRBJ1-2	CAPGGSNYGYTF	TGTGCCCCGGGGGGATCTAACTATGGCTACACCTTC
TRBD2	NA	TRBV18	TRBJ2-7	CASSDRPRRGEYEQYF	TGTGCCAGCTCAGACCGCCCCAGGCGGGGGGAATACGAGCAGTACTTC
NA	NA	TRBV6-2/TRBV6-3	TRBJ2-2	CASSPPTRVTGELFF	TGTGCCAGCAGCCCCCCTACCCGGGTCACTGGGGAGCTGTTTTTT
NA	once	TRBV9	TRBJ1-1	CASSPQPEGAGEAFF	TGTGCCAGCAGCCCCCAACCAGAAGGAGCCGGCGAAGCTTTCTTT
NA	once	TRBV10-2	TRBJ1-2	CASTDTIYGYTF	TGCGCCAGCACCGACACCATCTATGGCTACACCTTC
NA	NA	TRBV24-1	TRBJ2-4	CATSDGAPRAKNIQYF	TGTGCCACCAGTGATGGGGCACCACGGGCCAAAAACATTCAGTACTTC
NA	once	TRBV9	TRBJ2-5	CASSVGGSKQETQYF	TGTGCCAGCAGCGTAGGTGGTAGCAAACAAGAGACCCAGTACTTC
TRBD2	NA	TRBV24-1	TRBJ2-1	CATSDVAGGPGLGEQFF	TGTGCCACCAGTGATGTAGCGGGAGGCCCCGGATTGGGTGAGCAGTTCTTC
TRBD1	NA	TRBV5-1	TRBJ1-4	CASSQPGGGQPNEKLFF	TGCGCCAGCAGCCAACCCGGGGGGGGACAGCCAAATGAAAAACTGTTTTTT
NA	NA	TRBV4-3	TRBJ1-2	CASSQEGTPGHTNYGYTF	TGCGCCAGCAGCCAAGAGGGTACACCGGGACACACTAACTATGGCTACACCTTC
NA	NA	TRBV3-1/TRBV3-2	TRBJ2-2	CASSRGGGHTGELFF	TGTGCCAGCAGCCGGGGGGGCGGCCACACCGGGGAGCTGTTTTTT
TRBD2	NA	TRBV9	TRBJ2-1	CASSPRTSGLYNEQFF	TGTGCCAGCAGCCCCCGGACTAGCGGTCTATACAATGAGCAGTTCTTC
NA	NA	TRBV6-6	TRBJ2-1	CASSYPGGPYNEQFF	TGTGCCAGCAGTTACCCGGGGGGCCCCTACAATGAGCAGTTCTTC